The TCR beta chain described here comes from a study of T cells after posttransplantation cyclophosphamide. Study-level results: Donor CD8+ memory clones often dominated recipient blood repertoires at later times. After PTCy, TRB diversity resembled that of CNI/methotrexate controls. Blood and skin or GI T cell repertoires showed limited TRB overlap.

Treatment was busulfan-fludarabine conditioning, a marrow graft, and cyclophosphamide on days +3 and +4. The CDR3 spans 14 residues. Between the trimmed V and J ends, which lost 11 bases and 0 bases, there was a span of 15 bases. Germline lookup yields CDR1 SNHLY and CDR2 FYNNEI. Of note for this clone: Its antigen is not identified.

Only in-frame clones appear in the TCRdb table, and some are missing; sequencing was by immunoSEQ multiplex PCR. The table records tens of thousands of clones, approximately 87% of them present only once. The sequence was collected from a female patient between 30 and 45 years old who received an allogeneic stem cell transplant from an unrelated donor, was CMV-positive, and had no GVHD. Some T cells may arise from the graft donor. The input for sequencing was PBMCs, taken after allogeneic stem cell transplant with posttransplant cyclophosphamide. V gene TRBV2 combines with J gene TRBJ2-3, with D maybe TRBD1 (6 bases). CDR3 region: CAWVNRESTDTQYF. DNA of the CDR3: TGTGCCTGGGTGAACAGGGAAAGCACAGATACGCAGTATTTT.